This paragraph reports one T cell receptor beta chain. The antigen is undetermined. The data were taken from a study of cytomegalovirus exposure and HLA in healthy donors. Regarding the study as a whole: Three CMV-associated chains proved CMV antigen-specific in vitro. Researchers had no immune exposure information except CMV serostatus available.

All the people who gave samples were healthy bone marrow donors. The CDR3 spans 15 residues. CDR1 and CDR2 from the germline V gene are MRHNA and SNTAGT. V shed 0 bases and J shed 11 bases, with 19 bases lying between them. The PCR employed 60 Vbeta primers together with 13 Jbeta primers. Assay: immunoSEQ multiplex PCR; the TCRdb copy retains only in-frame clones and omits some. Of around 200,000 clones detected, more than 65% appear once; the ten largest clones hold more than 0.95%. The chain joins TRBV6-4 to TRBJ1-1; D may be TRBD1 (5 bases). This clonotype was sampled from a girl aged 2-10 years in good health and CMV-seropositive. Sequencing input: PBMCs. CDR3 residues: CASSDSTVSNGQAFF. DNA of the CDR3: TGTGCCAGCAGTGACTCGACAGTCTCTAACGGTCAGGCTTTCTTT.